The 10 T cell receptor beta chains below were found in one sample sequenced in a study of T-cell memory formation after mild COVID-19. Each CDR3 protein gets one entry after TCRdb re-called the 5' RACE reads with MiXCR. The sample carries approximately 300,000 distinct CDR3 sequences, roughly a fifth recorded once. Sequencing was performed on PBMCs or a T cell subset sorted from them (not recorded which). The receptors were sampled from a man aged 18 to 30 who had mild COVID-19 (a few samples of this study predate the infection). Cell type and time point are not known.

V gene TRBV5-1 combines with J gene TRBJ2-7, with 9 bases that match TRBD2. The germline CDR1 and CDR2 sequences are SGHRS and YFSETQ. The length of the CDR3 is 15 residues. V shed 4 bases, J shed 4 bases, and the junction held 9 bases outside the gene matches. In DNA form, the CDR3 reads TGCGCCAGCAGCCCACAGGGACTAGCAAATTACGAGCAGTACTTC. It specifies CASSPQGLANYEQYF.

This clonotype has at least ten counts. This rearrangement joins TRBV5-4 to TRBJ2-3; D tentatively fits TRBD1 or TRBD2 (7 bases each). The V end lost 3 bases, the J end lost 0 bases, and 14 bases lay between the germline ends. Germline CDR1 SGHNT, CDR2 YYREEE (reference sequence). The CDR3 runs to 16 residues. The CDR3 nucleotides read TGTGCCAGCAGCTCGGGGGGACAGACTAGCACAGATACGCAGTATTTT. It translates to CASSSGGQTSTDTQYF.

V and J are TRBV14 and TRBJ1-1; a weak D match, TRBD1 (5 bases). V was clipped by 4 bases and J by 6 bases, with 15 bases between them. Germline V CDR1 and CDR2: SGHDN, FVKESK. The CDR3 consists of 14 residues. The CDR3 DNA reads TGTGCCAGCAGCCCAGGGAGGCAGGGCTCTGAAGCTTTCTTT. Encoded protein: CASSPGRQGSEAFF.

This clonotype was seen only a few times. This chain links TRBV5-1 with TRBJ1-2; D is ambiguous. V was pared by 0 bases and J by 6 bases, with 12 bases between. Germline loops: CDR1 SGHRS, CDR2 YFSETQ. This CDR3 contains 14 residues. The CDR3 DNA sequence: TGCGCCAGCAGCTTGGCAACGGCGGGGAATGGCTACACCTTC. Translating gives CASSLATAGNGYTF. The full variable domain, rest sourced from reference TRBV5-1 and TRBJ1-2, is KAGVTQTPRYLIKTRGQQVTLSCSPISGHRSVSWYQQTPGQGLQFLFEYFSETQRNKGNFPGRFSGRQFSNSRSEMNVSTLELGDSALYLCASSLATAGNGYTFGSGTRLTVV.

This clonotype showed up just a few times. This chain links TRBV12-3 or TRBV12-4 with TRBJ1-1; D possibly corresponds to TRBD1 (5 bases). Trimming left V 3 bases short and J 6 bases short, with 8 bases between. The CDR3 has 12 amino acids. CDR3 region: CASSFLGAEAFF. In DNA form, the CDR3 reads TGTGCCAGCAGTTTCTTAGGGGCTGAAGCTTTCTTT.

This clonotype was recorded a few times. This chain joins TRBV7-2 and TRBJ2-1; possible D gene TRBD2, 6 bases. This CDR3 is 15 amino acids long. CDR1 and CDR2 (germline): SGHTA, FQGNSA. The V end lost 5 bases, the J end lost 3 bases, and 14 bases lay between the germline ends. The CDR3 sequence: CASSGNGGNYNEQFF. The CDR3, as DNA: TGTGCCAGCAGCGGGAATGGCGGGAACTACAATGAGCAGTTCTTC.

The V call is TRBV4-3, the J call TRBJ2-7, with a weak D call TRBD1 (5 bases). The V end lost 3 bases, the J end lost 2 bases, and 17 bases lay between the germline ends. Per germline, CDR1 LGHNA and CDR2 YSLEER. CDR3 length equals 16 residues. CDR3 nucleotides: TGCGCCAGCAGCCATCGGGTGGGGCAAGAGGCCTACGAGCAGTACTTC. This sequence encodes CASSHRVGQEAYEQYF.

The table lists this clonotype with a few counts. The gene calls are TRBV7-2 and TRBJ1-2, with D possibly matching TRBD1 (5 bases). Germline V CDR1 and CDR2: SGHTA, FQGNSA. The length of the CDR3 is 15 residues. Between the trimmed V and J ends, which lost 1 base and 8 bases, there was a span of 17 bases. CDR3 residues: CASSLVGGTALGYTF. CDR3 bases: TGTGCCAGCAGCTTAGTGGGTGGGACGGCCCTGGGCTACACCTTC.

The rearrangement joins TRBV4-3 to TRBJ1-5; a possible D gene is TRBD1 (6 bases). The CDR3 runs 15 residues. CDR1 is LGHNA and CDR2 is YSLEER in the germline V gene. Trimming took 0 bases from V and 7 from J, leaving 13 bases between them. The CDR3 is CASSQDLRGQQPQHF. The DNA for the CDR3 is TGCGCCAGCAGCCAAGATCTCAGGGGTCAGCAGCCCCAGCATTTT.

This clonotype was counted between two and nine times. This chain connects TRBV6-5 to TRBJ1-1; tentative D call: TRBD1 (5 bases). The V gene's germline CDR1 is MNHEY and CDR2 SVGAGI. CDR3 length equals 13 residues. Trimming took off 6 bases at V and 8 bases at J, with 16 bases between the two ends. This CDR3 is CASSWGERGEAFF. CDR3 coding DNA: TGTGCCAGCAGCTGGGGTGAACGGGGGGAAGCTTTCTTT.